The present T cell receptor beta chain was sequenced within a study of cytomegalovirus exposure and HLA in healthy donors. Study outcomes and limitations: Accurate prediction of most subjects' HLA-A and HLA-B alleles from TCR beta sequences was reported. Under in vitro conditions, a few CMV-associated chains were confirmed as specific for CMV antigens.

Comment on this clone: Antigen: not known.

PCR used 60 Vbeta primers and 13 Jbeta primers. TCRdb's table, derived via immunoSEQ multiplex PCR, lists solely in-frame clones and lacks some. The table includes some 91,000 clones, about 80% detected once. The germline gives CDR1 MRHNA, CDR2 SNTAGT. J lost 1 base, V lost 6 bases, and 3 bases had no gene match. The CDR3 is 14 residues long. The sample taken for sequencing was PBMCs. The chain recombines TRBV6-4 with TRBJ2-1; 7 positions match TRBD1. This sequence was found in a man aged 35 to 55 in good health and CMV-seropositive. The CDR3 loop reads CASRAQGSYNEQFF. The CDR3 nucleotides read TGTGCCAGCAGAGCACAGGGGTCCTACAATGAGCAGTTCTTC.